The next 13 T cell receptor beta chains were all read from a single sample in a study of memory CD4+ T cells and cytomegalovirus serostatus. Single viable CD3+CD4+CD8-CD45RO+ cells were sorted as the memory CD4+ T cells. Method: immunoSEQ multiplex PCR; TCRdb's copy keeps in-frame clones and lacks some. The sample lists 40,000 to 60,000 clones; over 75% were seen once. Sequenced input: memory CD4+ T cells from blood. These receptors were taken from an adult in good health and CMV-seronegative.

The rearrangement joins TRBV15 to TRBJ1-1; D is ambiguous. V was shortened by 5 bases and J by 6 bases, with 19 bases between the two germline ends. CDR1 and CDR2 from the germline V gene are LNHNV and YYDKDF (reference sequence). The CDR3 totals 15 residues. The CDR3 reads CATSHPSRGKAEAFF. Written as DNA, the CDR3 is TGTGCCACCAGCCACCCCAGCCGCGGGAAGGCTGAAGCTTTCTTT.

As DNA, the CDR3 is TGTGCCAGTAGTACCGCCTCTATTGGGGAGACCCAGTACTTC. Translating it yields CASSTASIGETQYF. V usage is TRBV19 and J usage is TRBJ2-5, with D hard to call. Per the germline V gene, CDR1 is LNHDA and CDR2 is SQIVND (reference sequence). The ends were cut back, 4 bases at V and 5 bases at J, with 14 bases in the middle. This CDR3 has 14 residues. Using reference TRBV19 and TRBJ2-5 for the parts outside the CDR3, the full variable domain is DGGITQSPKYLFRKEGQNVTLSCEQNLNHDAMYWYRQDPGQGLRLIYYSQIVNDFQKGDIAEGYSVSREKKESFPLTVTSAQKNPTAFYLCASSTASIGETQYFGPGTRLLVL.

V and J are TRBV7-6 and TRBJ1-5, with TRBD1 identical over 7 bases. This CDR3 is 15 amino acids long. Germline loops: CDR1 SGHVS, CDR2 FNYEAQ. The J segment lost 0 bases and the V segment lost 5 bases, leaving 4 bases of the junction unmatched. CDR3 nucleotide sequence: TGTGCCAGCAGCCGGGACAGTTTTAGCAATCAGCCCCAGCATTTT. It codes for CASSRDSFSNQPQHF. Variable domain in full (rest from reference TRBV7-6 and TRBJ1-5): GAGVSQSPRYKVTKRGQDVALRCDPISGHVSLYWYRQALGQGPEFLTYFNYEAQQDKSGLPNDRFSAERPEGSISTLTIQRTEQRDSAMYRCASSRDSFSNQPQHFGDGTRLSIL.

The chain has TRBV4-1 and TRBJ2-7; D not certain. Looked up from germline, CDR1 is MGHRA and CDR2 is YSYEKL. V dropped 1 base and J dropped 2 bases, with 0 bases sitting between them. The CDR3 is 11 amino acids. DNA of the CDR3: TGCGCCAGCAGCCAAGCCTACGAGCAGTACTTC. Protein sequence: CASSQAYEQYF.

The rearrangement joins TRBV28 to TRBJ2-5; D possibly corresponds to TRBD1 (6 bases). Germline V gives CDR1 MDHEN, CDR2 SYDVKM. Trimming removed 5 bases from V and 2 bases from J, with 18 bases in between. This CDR3 region has 16 residues. The CDR3 bases are TGTGCCAGCAGTCCTTTCGGGCAGGGGCTACAAGAGACCCAGTACTTC. As protein: CASSPFGQGLQETQYF.

The chain employs TRBV2 and TRBJ1-6; unclear D gene. V shed 2 bases and J shed 0 bases, with 11 bases lying between them. The germline gives CDR1 SNHLY, CDR2 FYNNEI. This CDR3 has 17 residues. The CDR3 DNA is TGTGCCAGCAGTGAATCGACGGCCAGCTCCTATAATTCACCCCTCCACTTT. Its translation: CASSESTASSYNSPLHF.

The chain employs TRBV25-1 and TRBJ2-7; 7 positions match TRBD2. CDR1 is MGHDK and CDR2 is SYGVNS in the germline V gene. V lost 2 bases to trimming and J lost 3 bases; unmatched junction nucleotides: 7. CDR3 length: 15 residues. CDR3 loop: CASSEGGGGIYEQYF. CDR3 coding DNA: TGTGCCAGCAGTGAAGGTGGCGGGGGAATCTACGAGCAGTACTTC.

V is TRBV11-2 and J is TRBJ1-4, with D perhaps TRBD1 (5 bases). CDR3 length equals 16 residues. Germline values: CDR1 SGHAT, CDR2 FQNNGV. V shed 0 bases and J shed 8 bases, with 16 bases lying between them. CDR3: CASSLDLGAAGEKLFF. CDR3 coding DNA: TGTGCCAGCAGCTTAGATCTCGGGGCAGCCGGGGAAAAACTGTTTTTT.

The J gene is TRBJ2-2, the V gene TRBV13; D unclear. This CDR3 contains 13 residues. Trimming cost V 1 base and J 4 bases, with 4 bases left between them. The germline CDR1 and CDR2 sequences are PRHDT and FYEKMQ (reference sequence). The CDR3 is CASSLVGTGELFF. CDR3 nucleotide sequence: TGTGCCAGCAGCTTAGTGGGCACCGGGGAGCTGTTTTTT.

The V gene is TRBV4-1, the J gene TRBJ2-7; maybe TRBD1 (6 bases). This CDR3 comprises 16 residues. The germline gives CDR1 MGHRA, CDR2 YSYEKL. Trimming took 5 bases from V and 3 from J, leaving 20 bases between them. The CDR3: CASSSHRVDSLYEQYF. CDR3 bases: TGCGCCAGCAGCTCCCACAGGGTCGATTCCCTCTACGAGCAGTACTTC.

J is TRBJ1-5 and V is TRBV5-1; no definite D call. V was shortened by 4 bases and J by 0 bases, with 11 bases between the two germline ends. The CDR3 sequence is 15 residues long. Germline loops: CDR1 SGHRS, CDR2 YFSETQ. The CDR3 loop is CASSTDGSSNQPQHF. CDR3 coding DNA: TGCGCCAGCAGCACAGACGGTAGTAGCAATCAGCCCCAGCATTTT.

This chain connects TRBV5-1 to TRBJ2-7, with a weak D call TRBD2 (7 bases). This CDR3 has 15 amino acids. The germline V and J ends were trimmed by 4 bases and 0 bases, with 14 bases remaining between them. Per germline, CDR1 SGHRS and CDR2 YFSETQ. CDR3 protein: CASSPRGGGSYEQYF. In DNA, the CDR3 is TGCGCCAGCAGCCCTAGGGGGGGCGGCTCCTACGAGCAGTACTTC.

The CDR3 here is CASSYPGPPYNEQFF. The DNA of the CDR3 is TGTGCCAGCAGCTACCCGGGACCGCCCTACAATGAGCAGTTCTTC. V gene TRBV28 combines with J gene TRBJ2-1; D could derive from TRBD1 or TRBD2 (5 bases each). Per the germline V gene, CDR1 is MDHEN and CDR2 is SYDVKM. The CDR3 totals 15 residues. The V and J ends lost 6 bases and 2 bases respectively, with 14 bases between them.